This T cell receptor beta chain is from a study of radiotherapy plus CTLA-4 blockade in lung cancer. Study context: An objective response was seen in 15% to 20% of patients, and disease control in less than 40%.

Sequencing used immunoSEQ multiplex PCR; TCRdb keeps in-frame clones, though not all of them. This table has approximately 52,000 clones, approximately 80% appearing once. This clone was counted a few times. Antigen: not known. This sample includes further DNA sequences coding for the same CDR3. Regarding the study as a whole: Clones derived from tumor TCRs expanded in blood after radiotherapy plus ipilimumab. With interferon-beta, early dynamics of blood T cell clones were reported to best predict response.

Trimming took 6 bases from V and 6 from J, leaving 12 bases between them. Per the germline V gene, CDR1 is SEHNR and CDR2 is FQNEAQ (reference sequence). The CDR3 spans 13 residues. The clonotype was recovered from a human donor with non-small cell lung cancer whose response to radiotherapy plus ipilimumab could not be evaluated. The sequenced sample was peripheral blood, obtained from a patient treated with radiotherapy plus ipilimumab. The rearrangement joins TRBV7-9 to TRBJ1-5, with D possibly TRBD1 on 5 matching bases. The CDR3 protein is CASSPGGVQPQHF. The CDR3 DNA reads as TGTGCCAGCAGTCCTGGAGGGGTTCAGCCCCAGCATTTT.